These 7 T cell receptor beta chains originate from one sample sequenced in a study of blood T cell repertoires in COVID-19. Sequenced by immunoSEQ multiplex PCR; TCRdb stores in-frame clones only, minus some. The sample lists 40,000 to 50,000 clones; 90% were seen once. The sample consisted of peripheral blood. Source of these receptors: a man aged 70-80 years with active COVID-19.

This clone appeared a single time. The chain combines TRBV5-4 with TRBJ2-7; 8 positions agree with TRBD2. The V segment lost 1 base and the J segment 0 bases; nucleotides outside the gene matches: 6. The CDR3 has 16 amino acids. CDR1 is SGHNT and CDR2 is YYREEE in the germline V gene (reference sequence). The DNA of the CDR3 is TGTGCCAGCAGCTTGTTTTCGGGGGGGGACTCCTACGAGCAGTACTTC. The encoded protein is CASSLFSGGDSYEQYF.

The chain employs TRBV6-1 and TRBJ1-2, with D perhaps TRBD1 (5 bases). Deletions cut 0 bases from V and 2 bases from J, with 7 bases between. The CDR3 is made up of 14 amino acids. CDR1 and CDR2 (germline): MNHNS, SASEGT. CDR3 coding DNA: TGTGCCAGCAGTGAAGCGCGGGGGAACTATGGCTACACCTTC. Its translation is CASSEARGNYGYTF.

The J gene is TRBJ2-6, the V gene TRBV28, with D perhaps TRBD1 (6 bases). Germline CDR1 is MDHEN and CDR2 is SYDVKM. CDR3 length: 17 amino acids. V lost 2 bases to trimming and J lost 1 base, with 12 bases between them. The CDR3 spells CASSLGRGGSGANVLTF. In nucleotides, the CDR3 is TGTGCCAGCAGTTTAGGGAGAGGGGGATCTGGGGCCAACGTCCTGACTTTC.

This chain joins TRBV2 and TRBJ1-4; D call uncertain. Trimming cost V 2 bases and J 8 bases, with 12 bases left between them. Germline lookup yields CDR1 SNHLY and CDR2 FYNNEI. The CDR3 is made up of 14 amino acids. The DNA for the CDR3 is TGTGCCAGCAGTGAAACGGGGATTTTGGAAAAACTGTTTTTT. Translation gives CASSETGILEKLFF.

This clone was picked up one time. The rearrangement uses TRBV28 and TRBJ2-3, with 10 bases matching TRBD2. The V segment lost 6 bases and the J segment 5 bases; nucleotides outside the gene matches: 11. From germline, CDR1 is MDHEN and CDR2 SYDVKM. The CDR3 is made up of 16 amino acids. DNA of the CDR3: TGTGCCAGCAGACGAGCGGGAGGGCCGGGAAAAGATACGCAGTATTTT. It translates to CASRRAGGPGKDTQYF.

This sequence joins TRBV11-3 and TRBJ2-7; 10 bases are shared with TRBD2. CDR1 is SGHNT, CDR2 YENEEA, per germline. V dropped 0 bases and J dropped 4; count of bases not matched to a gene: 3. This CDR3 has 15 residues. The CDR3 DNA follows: TGTGCCAGCAGCTTAGAGGCTAGCGGGAGATACGAGCAGTACTTC. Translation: CASSLEASGRYEQYF.

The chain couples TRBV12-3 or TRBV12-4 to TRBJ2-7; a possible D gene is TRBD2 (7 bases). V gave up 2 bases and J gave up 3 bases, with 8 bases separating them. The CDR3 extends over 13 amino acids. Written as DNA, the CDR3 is TGTGCCAGCAGTTTAAGGGGGGGCTACGAGCAGTACTTC. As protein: CASSLRGGYEQYF.